This TCR beta chain was sequenced during a study of blood T cells in healthy people across ages. Next came a second PCR, run for about 7 to 11 cycles, which used a sample-barcoded 5' primer along with a J-beta primer mix. TCRdb used MiXCR to reprocess the 5' RACE reads, holding one entry per CDR3 protein. The data show a few hundred thousand distinct CDR3 sequences, about 49% seen once. The CDR3 is 16 amino acids. The V and J ends lost 0 bases and 0 bases, in that order; junction bases with no gene match: 4. The germline V gene has CDR1 SGHDT and CDR2 YYEEEE. Ten milliliters of peripheral blood were drawn from each donor into EDTA-treated tubes.

The J gene is TRBJ2-7, the V gene TRBV5-6; 9 bases line up with TRBD2. The specimen sequenced was blood. This clonotype was obtained from a man between 60 and 70 years old in good health. CDR3 sequence: CASSLGLAGLSYEQYF. The CDR3 DNA sequence: TGTGCCAGCAGCTTGGGTCTAGCGGGACTCTCCTACGAGCAGTACTTC.